What follows is one T cell receptor (beta chain) and its context. Its antigen is unknown. The immunoSEQ assay amplified TCRB CDR3 from up to roughly 2 ug DNA. This table comes from immunoSEQ multiplex PCR, and its TCRdb copy is limited to in-frame clones, with some not included. The table has tens of thousands of clones, around 86% seen once; the top ten hold 6% to 8%. Time point: after dendritic cell vaccination, including at tumor progression/relapse. With V trimmed by 2 bases and J by 2 bases, 5 bases remained unmatched. In germline, CDR1 is SGHNT, CDR2 YENEEA. The CDR3 has 15 amino acids. This specimen belongs to a study of glioma-infiltrating T cells after dendritic cell vaccination. The wider study: Patients received autologous tumor lysate-pulsed dendritic cell vaccination between about 2002 and 2013. Three intradermal dendritic cell vaccine injections were given every two weeks.

Study results and caveats: TCR clonality showed no direct relationship with survival.

Sequencing used blood, obtained after dendritic cell vaccination. This receptor was taken from a human donor with glioblastoma. V and J are TRBV11-3 and TRBJ2-7, with TRBD1 identical over 8 bases. CDR3 in DNA: TGTGCCAGCAGCTTATCTGGGGGACAGGCCTACGAGCAGTACTTC. As protein: CASSLSGGQAYEQYF.